The next 7 T cell receptor beta chains were all read from a single sample in a study of T cell repertoires in cytomegalovirus infection. TCRdb itself ran the reads through MiXCR, one entry per CDR3 protein. The sample records about 700,000 distinct CDR3 sequences, about 33% being singletons. No cognate antigen is known for these TCRs. Material: cultured PBMCs, obtained from culture after CMV antigen stimulation. The receptors stem from a human donor in good health (CMV status not recorded). Some clones in this sample may be carry-over from other donors' samples.

The genes are TRBV9 and TRBJ2-3; D tentatively fits TRBD1 or TRBD2 (5 bases each). This CDR3 region has 11 residues. Trimming removed 4 bases at V and 11 bases at J, with 11 bases between. Germline CDR1 and CDR2: SGDLS and YYNGEE. CDR3 nucleotide sequence: TGTGCCAGCAGCTCTCGGGACGGGCAGTATTTT. Translating it yields CASSSRDGQYF.

This clonotype was seen once. The rearrangement links TRBV6-2 or TRBV6-3 to TRBJ2-1; perhaps TRBD1 as D (5 bases). V was shortened by 6 bases and J by 0 bases, with 18 bases between the two germline ends. The CDR3 contains 17 residues. Looked up from germline, CDR1 is MNHEY and CDR2 is SVGEGT. CDR3: CASSPADRQSSYNEQFF. In DNA, the CDR3 is TGTGCCAGCAGCCCAGCCGACCGACAGAGCTCCTACAATGAGCAGTTCTTC.

This clonotype was seen a few times. The rearrangement uses TRBV4-2 and TRBJ1-5; D gene ambiguous. The CDR3 has 13 residues. CDR1 and CDR2 (germline): LGHNA, YNFKEQ. Trimming left V 0 bases short and J 9 bases short, with 9 bases between. The CDR3 loop is CASSQDWQPPQHF. In nucleotides, the CDR3 is TGTGCCAGCAGCCAAGATTGGCAACCGCCCCAGCATTTT.

This clonotype showed up many times. This chain connects TRBV11-3 to TRBJ1-1; D is unresolved. The CDR3 runs 15 residues. V was trimmed by 3 bases and J by 0 bases, leaving 11 bases between them. The germline CDR1 and CDR2 sequences are SGHNT and YENEEA. CDR3 sequence: CASSLVGYMNTEAFF. CDR3 DNA sequence: TGTGCCAGCAGCTTGGTCGGGTATATGAACACTGAAGCTTTCTTT.

The rearrangement links TRBV7-2 to TRBJ2-1, with D unresolved. CDR3 length equals 12 residues. Trimming cost V 3 bases and J 9 bases, with 9 bases left between them. Germline CDR1 is SGHTA and CDR2 is FQGNSA. CDR3: CASSFVDAEQFF. In nucleotides, the CDR3 is TGTGCCAGCAGCTTCGTAGACGCTGAGCAGTTCTTC.

The J gene is TRBJ2-5, the V gene TRBV19; either TRBD1 or TRBD2 may supply D (5 bases each). V lost 6 bases and J lost 2, with 10 bases in between. The CDR3 consists of 13 residues. The V gene's germline CDR1 is LNHDA and CDR2 SQIVND (reference sequence). The CDR3 sequence is CASSGTSQETQYF. In DNA, the CDR3 is TGTGCCAGTAGCGGGACCTCTCAAGAGACCCAGTACTTC.

Comment on this clonotype: The CDR3 ends on some other residue instead of the conserved phenylalanine or tryptophan, so this is likely a read error. This sequence joins TRBV6-6 and TRBJ2-5; D ambiguous. Trimming took off 5 bases at V and 3 bases at J, with 4 bases between the two ends. The CDR3 has 11 residues. Germline V gene sequence: CDR1 MNHNY, CDR2 SVGAGI (reference sequence). CDR3 residues: CASSREETQYL. In nucleotides, the CDR3 is TGTGCCAGCAGTCGAGAAGAGACCCAGTACTTG.